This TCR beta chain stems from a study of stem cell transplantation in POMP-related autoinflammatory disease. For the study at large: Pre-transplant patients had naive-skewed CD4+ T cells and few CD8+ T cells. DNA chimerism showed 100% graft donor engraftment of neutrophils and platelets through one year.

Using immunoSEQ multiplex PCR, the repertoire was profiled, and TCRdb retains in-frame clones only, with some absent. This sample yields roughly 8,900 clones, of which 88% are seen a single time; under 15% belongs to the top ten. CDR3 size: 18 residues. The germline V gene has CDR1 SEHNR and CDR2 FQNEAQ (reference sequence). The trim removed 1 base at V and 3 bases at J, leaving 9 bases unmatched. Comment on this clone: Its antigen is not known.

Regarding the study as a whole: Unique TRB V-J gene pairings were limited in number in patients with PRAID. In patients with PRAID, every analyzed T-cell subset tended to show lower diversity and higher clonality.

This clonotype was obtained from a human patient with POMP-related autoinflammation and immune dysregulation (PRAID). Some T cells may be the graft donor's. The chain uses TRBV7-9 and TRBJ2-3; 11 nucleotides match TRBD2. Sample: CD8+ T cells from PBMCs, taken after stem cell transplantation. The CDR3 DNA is TGTGCCAGCAGCTTAGGAATCTCCGCTAGCGGGGGGACAGATACGCAGTATTTT. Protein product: CASSLGISASGGTDTQYF. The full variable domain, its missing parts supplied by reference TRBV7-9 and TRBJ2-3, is DTGVSQNPRHKITKRGQNVTFRCDPISEHNRLYWYRQTLGQGPEFLTYFQNEAQLEKSRLLSDRFSAERPKGSFSTLEIQRTEQGDSAMYLCASSLGISASGGTDTQYFGPGTRLTVL.